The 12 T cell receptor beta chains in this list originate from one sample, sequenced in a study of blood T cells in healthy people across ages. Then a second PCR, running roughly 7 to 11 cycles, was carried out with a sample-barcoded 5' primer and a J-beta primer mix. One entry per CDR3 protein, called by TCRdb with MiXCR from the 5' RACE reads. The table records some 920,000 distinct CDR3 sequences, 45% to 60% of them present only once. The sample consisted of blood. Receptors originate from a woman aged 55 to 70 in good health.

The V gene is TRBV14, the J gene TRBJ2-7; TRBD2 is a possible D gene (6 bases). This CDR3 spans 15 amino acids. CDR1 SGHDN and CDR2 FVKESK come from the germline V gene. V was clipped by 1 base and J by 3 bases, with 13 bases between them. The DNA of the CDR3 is TGTGCCAGCAGCCAAGCTGGACTATATGGCTACGAGCAGTACTTC. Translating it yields CASSQAGLYGYEQYF.

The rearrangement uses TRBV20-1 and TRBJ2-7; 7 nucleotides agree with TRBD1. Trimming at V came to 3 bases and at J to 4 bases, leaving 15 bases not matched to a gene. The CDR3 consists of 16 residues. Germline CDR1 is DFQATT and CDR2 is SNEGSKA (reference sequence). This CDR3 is CSASSVMAGGVYEQYF. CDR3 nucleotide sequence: TGCAGTGCTAGTTCAGTAATGGCAGGGGGTGTATACGAGCAGTACTTC.

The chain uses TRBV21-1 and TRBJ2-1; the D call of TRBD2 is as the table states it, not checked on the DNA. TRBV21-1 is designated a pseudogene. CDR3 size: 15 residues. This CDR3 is CASSKLAAKDNEQFF. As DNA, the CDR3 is TGTGCCAGCAGCAAACTAGCGGCGAAAGACAATGAGCAGTTCTTC.

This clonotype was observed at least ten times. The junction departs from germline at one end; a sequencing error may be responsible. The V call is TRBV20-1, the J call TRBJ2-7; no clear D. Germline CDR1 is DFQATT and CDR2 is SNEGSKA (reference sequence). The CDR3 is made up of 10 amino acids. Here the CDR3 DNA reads TGCAGTGCAAGAGCCTACGAGCAGTACTTC. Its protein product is CSARAYEQYF.

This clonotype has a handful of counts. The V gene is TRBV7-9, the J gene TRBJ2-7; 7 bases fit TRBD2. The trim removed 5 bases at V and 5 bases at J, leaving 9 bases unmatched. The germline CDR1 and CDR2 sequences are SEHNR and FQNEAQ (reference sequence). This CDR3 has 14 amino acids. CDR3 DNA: TGTGCCAGCAGCGACGGTTATGGGGGGGACGAGCAGTACTTC. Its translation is CASSDGYGGDEQYF. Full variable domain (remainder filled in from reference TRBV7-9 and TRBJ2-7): DTGVSQNPRHKITKRGQNVTFRCDPISEHNRLYWYRQTLGQGPEFLTYFQNEAQLEKSRLLSDRFSAERPKGSFSTLEIQRTEQGDSAMYLCASSDGYGGDEQYFGPGTRLTVT.

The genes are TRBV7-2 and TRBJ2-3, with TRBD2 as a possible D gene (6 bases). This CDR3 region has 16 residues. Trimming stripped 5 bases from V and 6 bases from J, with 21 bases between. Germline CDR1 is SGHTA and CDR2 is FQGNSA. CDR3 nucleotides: TGTGCCAGCAGCCAAGGGTATTGGCTAGCGACGGATACGCAGTATTTT. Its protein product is CASSQGYWLATDTQYF.

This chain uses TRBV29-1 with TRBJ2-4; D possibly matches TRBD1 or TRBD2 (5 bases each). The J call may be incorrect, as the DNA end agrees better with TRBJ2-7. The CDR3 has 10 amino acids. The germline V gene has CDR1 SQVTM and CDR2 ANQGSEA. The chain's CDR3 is CSGVGDEQYF. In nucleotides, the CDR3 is TGCAGCGGGGTGGGGGACGAGCAGTACTTC.

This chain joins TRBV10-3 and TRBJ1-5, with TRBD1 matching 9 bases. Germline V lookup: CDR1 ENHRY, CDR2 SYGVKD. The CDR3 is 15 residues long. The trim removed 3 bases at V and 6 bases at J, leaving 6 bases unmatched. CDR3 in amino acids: CAISDPGQGSQPQHF. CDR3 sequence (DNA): TGTGCCATCAGTGATCCGGGACAGGGTAGTCAGCCCCAGCATTTT.

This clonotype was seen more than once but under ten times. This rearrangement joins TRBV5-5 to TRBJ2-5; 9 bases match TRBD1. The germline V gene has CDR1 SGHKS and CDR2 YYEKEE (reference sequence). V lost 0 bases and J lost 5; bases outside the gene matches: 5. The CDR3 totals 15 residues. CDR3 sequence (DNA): TGTGCCAGCAGCTTGGCTGGGACAGGGCGGGAGACCCAGTACTTC. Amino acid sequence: CASSLAGTGRETQYF.

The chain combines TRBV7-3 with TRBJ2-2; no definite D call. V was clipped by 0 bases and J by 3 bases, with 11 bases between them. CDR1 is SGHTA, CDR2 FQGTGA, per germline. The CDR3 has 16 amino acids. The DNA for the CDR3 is TGTGCCAGCAGCTTAACGGGTGACTTGGACACCGGGGAGCTGTTTTTT. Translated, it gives CASSLTGDLDTGELFF.

This chain's CDR3 is CASSLMRQGYEQYF. CDR3 bases: TGTGCCAGCAGTTTAATGAGACAGGGTTACGAGCAGTACTTC. V usage is TRBV27 and J usage is TRBJ2-7; 7 bases align to TRBD1. CDR3 length: 14 residues. J gave up 4 bases and V 2 bases, and 5 bases lay outside the gene matches. CDR1 and CDR2 (germline): MNHEY, SMNVEV (reference sequence).

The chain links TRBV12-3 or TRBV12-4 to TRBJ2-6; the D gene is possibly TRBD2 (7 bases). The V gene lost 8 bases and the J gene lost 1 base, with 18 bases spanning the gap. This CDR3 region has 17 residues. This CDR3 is CASWGGRTSSGANVLTF. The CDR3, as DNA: TGTGCCAGCTGGGGGGGGCGAACTAGTTCTGGGGCCAACGTCCTGACTTTC.